This T cell receptor (beta chain) was captured in a study of response to subunit inactivated influenza vaccine (dated by TCRdb to between 2018 and 2020). About the investigation overall: The study used deep quantitative T cell receptor repertoire profiling to track responses to a trivalent subunit inactivated influenza vaccine. Summary of the overall study and its limitations: The authors suggested that each seasonal influenza vaccination may recruit only a limited number of new T cells.

The germline V gene (reference sequence) yields SGHKS for CDR1 and YYEKEE for CDR2. Germline trimming: 1 base from V, 5 bases from J; junction bases outside gene matches: 10. The CDR3 covers 18 residues, taking in both the cysteine and the phenylalanine. The entry retains the CDR3 DNA only, 54 bases that are in frame from base 1. Of note for this clonotype: Its antigen is not yet known. Within one base of it there is no much larger clone, and no base qualities were kept.

Libraries were prepared through RT-PCR. Sequencing was carried out with an Illumina HiSeq 2500. TCRdb ran its own pipeline on the public reads, namely fastp trimming at Q25 and MiXCR clone calling, and kept in-frame beta chains. Each CDR3 protein gets just one entry, which takes the most common genes and DNA from the rows behind it. A total of about 780,000 distinct CDR3 sequences appear in this sample, under 20% of them only once. Roughly a tenth of the sample lies in the top ten. This chain joins TRBV5-5 to TRBJ2-5; 14 central nucleotides agree with TRBD2. This receptor was identified in a man aged 50-60 years who received an inactivated influenza vaccine. Donor details come from another sample of the same person, matched by shared clones. The source material was PBMCs from blood, sampled more than 4 days after vaccination. The CDR3 reads CASSLRAGLAGAYETQYF. In nucleotide form, the sequence is TGTGCCAGCAGCTTGAGGGCGGGACTAGCGGGAGCATATGAGACCCAGTACTTC. Here the CDR3 is joined to the reference TRBV5-5 and TRBJ2-5 genes, and the full variable domain is: DAGVTQSPTHLIKTRGQQVTLRCSPISGHKSVSWYQQVLGQGPQFIFQYYEKEERGRGNFPDRFSARQFPNYSSELNVNALLLGDSALYLCASSLRAGLAGAYETQYFGPGTRLLVL.